This TCR beta chain is drawn from a study of T-cell reconstitution after alpha-beta-depleted transplantation in children. Study-level points and caveats: One year post-transplant, T-cell counts and diversity were largely derived from T cells produced anew. The study traced high day-60 TCRbeta diversity in some patients to surviving recipient T cells and thymic progenitors.

The ends lost 9 bases at V and 5 bases at J; junction bases unmatched: 6. The CDR3 contains 12 residues. Per germline, CDR1 KGHSH and CDR2 LQKENI. On this clonotype itself: Its cognate antigen is unknown.

The library targeted TCRbeta and was prepared with unique molecular identifiers. In TCRdb, the PCR reads were re-called with MiXCR into one record per CDR3 protein. This repertoire shows some 300,000 distinct CDR3 sequences, over 9.5% found once; its top ten account for over 6%. The sequence was obtained from a boy younger than two with acute myeloid leukemia, due to receive a stem cell transplant. V gene TRBV18 combines with J gene TRBJ1-1; TRBD1 aligns across 7 bases. The sequencing used PBMCs, collected before TCRalphabeta/CD19-depleted stem cell transplant. The CDR3: CASQQGWTEAFF. The CDR3 bases are TGTGCCAGTCAACAGGGGTGGACTGAAGCTTTCTTT.